The source of this TCR beta chain is a study of blood T cell repertoires in COVID-19. Study in general: Samples of COVID-19 (acute and convalescent) were obtained from the United States, Italy and Spain.

Trimming cost V 5 bases and J 3 bases, with 16 bases left between them. The CDR3 has 15 amino acids. Per germline, CDR1 MDHEN and CDR2 SYDVKM. Original processing methods: It was from reference gene primer amplification that nucleated cell counts were estimated. This table comes from immunoSEQ multiplex PCR, and its TCRdb copy is limited to in-frame clones, with some not included. The D gene and trimming were derived from the DNA, and the V and J assignments and clone size from that table. The sample includes fewer than 300,000 clones, approximately 87% of them seen just once. This chain links TRBV28 with TRBJ1-2; D not certain. The sample taken for sequencing was peripheral blood. The source of this sequence is a woman between 45 and 60 years old with acute or convalescent COVID-19. The CDR3 reads CASSRDLGPDYGYTF. CDR3 nucleotides: TGTGCCAGCAGTCGGGATTTAGGGCCGGACTATGGCTACACCTTC.